This record covers a single T cell receptor beta chain. As yet, its antigen is unknown. Primers for the PCR totalled 60 Vbeta and 13 Jbeta. Profiled with immunoSEQ multiplex PCR; TCRdb holds only in-frame clones, not every one. Here the sample table reports some 70,000 clones. This sample stems from a study of cytomegalovirus exposure and HLA in healthy donors. Study observations and caveats: It emerged from a later analysis that several of the most significant clusters appeared to be linked to common viral pathogens. Later genetic work tied a missense DCLRE1C variant to beta-chain V and J trimming.

Germline V CDR1 and CDR2: SGDLS, YYNGEE. The V and J ends lost 0 bases and 6 bases respectively, with 12 bases between them. The CDR3 totals 14 residues. Source material: PBMCs. This sequence joins TRBV9 and TRBJ1-2; perhaps TRBD1 as D (5 bases). The clonotype originates from a boy under 18 in good health and CMV-seronegative. The chain's CDR3 is CASSVGAGKDGYTF. The CDR3, as DNA: TGTGCCAGCAGCGTAGGGGCAGGGAAGGATGGCTACACCTTC.